The clone carrying this T cell receptor beta chain was observed many times. Germline V gives CDR1 MGHRA, CDR2 YSYEKL. With 0 bases removed from V and 0 bases from J, the gap between germline ends came to 12 bases. The CDR3 consists of 16 residues. This specimen belongs to a study of Graves' ophthalmopathy and Graves' hyperthyroidism. Amplified material comprised TCR beta CDR3 regions derived from RNA transcripts. HTBI primers were used in a first-round RT-PCR, which preceded a second-round multiplex PCR. MiXCR was run by TCRdb on the multiplex PCR reads, yielding one entry per CDR3 protein. The table includes under 250,000 distinct CDR3 sequences, 25% to 35% detected once. Other autoimmune diseases, uncontrolled infections, pregnancy and lactation each led to patient exclusion.

Source material: peripheral blood. The chain links TRBV4-1 to TRBJ2-7; weak D call: TRBD1 (6 bases). This sequence was found in a man over 45 with Graves' ophthalmopathy. CDR3: CASSQETLGGSYEQYF. CDR3 bases: TGCGCCAGCAGCCAAGAAACCCTAGGGGGCTCCTACGAGCAGTACTTC.